This TCR beta chain was observed in a study of shared T cell receptors in the human thymus. Profiling relied on immunoSEQ multiplex PCR, and the TCRdb table lists in-frame clones only, not all of them. Of hundreds of thousands of clones in the sample, 85% to 90% were seen once. Points on this clone: Other DNA sequences in the same sample also yield this CDR3.

This sample also belongs to another study, concerning human thymus T cells. That report notes: Donor material was obtained from healthy Finnish infants undergoing corrective surgery for congenital heart defects. Resections from corrective heart surgery supplied the thymus tissue. There appeared to be biased usage of V and J genes in thymic and blood repertoires. Thymic repertoires overlap heavily among unrelated individuals, related research has reported.

The TCR was taken from a boy under two years old with a congenital heart defect. Sequenced material: thymocytes.

CDR3 DNA sequence: TGTGCCAGCAGCTCCTCCGGAGCGGATAAAACTGGACAGTACTTC. It yields the protein CASSSSGADKTGQYF. V usage is TRBV5-4 and J usage is TRBJ2-7, with D perhaps TRBD2 (5 bases). This CDR3 contains 15 residues. The V end lost 3 bases, the J end lost 10 bases, and 23 bases lay between the germline ends. Germline values: CDR1 SGHNT, CDR2 YYREEE (reference sequence).